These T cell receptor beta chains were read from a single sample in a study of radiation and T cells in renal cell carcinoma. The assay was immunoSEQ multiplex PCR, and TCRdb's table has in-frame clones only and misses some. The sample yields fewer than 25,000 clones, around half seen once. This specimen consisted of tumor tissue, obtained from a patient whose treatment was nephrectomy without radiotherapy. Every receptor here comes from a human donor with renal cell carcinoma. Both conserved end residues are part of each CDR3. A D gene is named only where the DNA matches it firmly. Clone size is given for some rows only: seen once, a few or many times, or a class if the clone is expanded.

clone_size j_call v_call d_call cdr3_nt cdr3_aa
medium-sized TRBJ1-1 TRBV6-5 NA TGTGCCAGCAATACACTTGCGGGGGTGAACACTGAAGCTTTCTTT CASNTLAGVNTEAFF
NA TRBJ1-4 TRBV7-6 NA TGTGCCAGCAGCGAGGACAGATTAATGAGAAAACTGTTTTTT CASSEDRLMRKLFF
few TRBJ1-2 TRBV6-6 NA TGTGCCAGCAGCCCCTTCACTCGGGGCTACACCTTC CASSPFTRGYTF
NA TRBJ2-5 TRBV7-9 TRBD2 TGTGCCAGCAGCTTTTCCGGACTAGCGGGGGCCCGAGAGACCCAGTACTTC CASSFSGLAGARETQYF
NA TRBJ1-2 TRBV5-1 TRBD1 TGCGCCAGCAGCTTGGAATCAGGGGGGAACTATGGCTACACCTTC CASSLESGGNYGYTF
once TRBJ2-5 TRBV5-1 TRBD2 TGCGCCAGCAGCAGGGTCGGGGGAAGCGGGGTAGAGACCCAGTACTTC CASSRVGGSGVETQYF
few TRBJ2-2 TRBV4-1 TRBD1 TGCGCCAGCAGCGCCCCTCTCCACAGGACAGGCGTCGGGGAGCTGTTTTTT CASSAPLHRTGVGELFF
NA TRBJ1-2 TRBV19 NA TGTGCCAGTAGTATCGAGGCAGGACTCTATGGCTACACCTTC CASSIEAGLYGYTF
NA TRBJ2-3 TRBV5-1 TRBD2 TGCGCCAGCAGCTTGACAGCGGGGGGGAATACGCAGTATTTT CASSLTAGGNTQYF
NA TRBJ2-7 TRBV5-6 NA TGTGCCAGCAGCTGGGGCGGACAGCCGAGCTCCTACGAGCAGTACTTC CASSWGGQPSSYEQYF
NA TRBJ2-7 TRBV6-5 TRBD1 TGTGCCAGCAGTTACACCCGGACAGGCACCTACGAGCAGTACTTC CASSYTRTGTYEQYF
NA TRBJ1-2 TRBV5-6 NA TGTGCCAGCACCATTGGTTTGGGGGGCGACTATGGCTACACCTTC CASTIGLGGDYGYTF
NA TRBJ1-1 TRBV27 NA TGTGCCAGCAGTTTAAACAGGCAGATGAACACTGAAGCTTTCTTT CASSLNRQMNTEAFF
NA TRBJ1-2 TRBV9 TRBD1 TGTGCCAGCAGCGTAGGAATAGGGGGCCAGTATGGCTACACCTTC CASSVGIGGQYGYTF
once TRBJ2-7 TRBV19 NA TGTGCCAGTAGCCGGGACACCTCCTACGAGCAGTACTTC CASSRDTSYEQYF
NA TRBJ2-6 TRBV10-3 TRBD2 TGTGCCATCAGGGGAGGGCCGGCCAACGTCCTGACTTTC CAIRGGPANVLTF
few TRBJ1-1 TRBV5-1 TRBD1 TGCGCCAGCAGCTCAAGGGGACAGCAGAACACTGAAGCTTTCTTT CASSSRGQQNTEAFF
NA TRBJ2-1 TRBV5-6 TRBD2 TGTGCCAGCAGCATCGGGACTAGCGGCACCTACAATGAGCAGTTCTTC CASSIGTSGTYNEQFF
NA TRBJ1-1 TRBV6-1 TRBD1 TGTGCCAGCGGTCGGACAGGGAACACTGAAGCTTTCTTT CASGRTGNTEAFF
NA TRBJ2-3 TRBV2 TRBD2 TGTGCCAGCAGTGATCCAGCGGGGCCTAGCACAGATACGCAGTATTTT CASSDPAGPSTDTQYF
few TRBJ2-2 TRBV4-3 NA TGCGCCAGCAGCCGAAACACCGGGGAGCTGTTTTTT CASSRNTGELFF
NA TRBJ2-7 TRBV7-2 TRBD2 TGTGCCAGCAGCTCGAGACTTGCGGGGGGTTACGAGCAGTACTTC CASSSRLAGGYEQYF
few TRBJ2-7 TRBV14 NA TGTGCCAGCAGCTTAGGAAGACAGCTTTCCTACGAGCAGTACTTC CASSLGRQLSYEQYF
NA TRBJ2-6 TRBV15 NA TGTGCCACCAGCAGAGATGTTTTAGAGGGAGCCAACGTCCTGACTTTC CATSRDVLEGANVLTF
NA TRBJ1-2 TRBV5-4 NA TGTGCCAGCAGCTTGGCAGGGGCTGGTGGCTACACCTTC CASSLAGAGGYTF
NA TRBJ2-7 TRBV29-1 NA TGCAGCGTCGGGGATGACCCTCAACCCTACGAGCAGTACTTC CSVGDDPQPYEQYF
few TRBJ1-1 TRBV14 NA TGTGCCAGCAGCCTCTCTCCGGACACTGAAGCTTTCTTT CASSLSPDTEAFF
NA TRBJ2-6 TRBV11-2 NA TGTGCCAGCAGCTTAGGAGGGTCGGGGGCCAACGTCCTGACTTTC CASSLGGSGANVLTF
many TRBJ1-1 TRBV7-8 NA TGTGCCAGCAGCTCGACCATGATCAGGGAAGCTTTCTTT CASSSTMIREAFF
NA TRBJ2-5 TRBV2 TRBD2 TGTGCCAGCAGCTCCTTCGGACTAGCGGAAGAGACCCAGTACTTC CASSSFGLAEETQYF
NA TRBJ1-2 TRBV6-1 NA TGTGCCAGCAGCTCCTATGGGGGCTACACCTTC CASSSYGGYTF
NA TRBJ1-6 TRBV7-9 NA TGTGCCAGCAGCTCATACGGTTCACCCCTCCACTTT CASSSYGSPLHF
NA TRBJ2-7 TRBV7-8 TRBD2 TGTGCCAGCAGCCCGACATCCGGGACTAGCAGGGAACTCCGGAACTTC CASSPTSGTSRELRNF
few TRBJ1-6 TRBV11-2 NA TGTGCCAGCAACCTAGGGACATCCAATTCACCCCTCCACTTT CASNLGTSNSPLHF